This T cell receptor (beta chain) was captured by sequencing in a study of blood T cell repertoires in COVID-19. Study summary: Acute-phase and convalescent COVID-19 samples originated in the United States, Italy and Spain.

Only a few counts were recorded for this clone. The CDR3 spans 13 residues. The ends were cut back, 4 bases at V and 0 bases at J, with 4 bases in the middle. Germline values: CDR1 SNHLY, CDR2 FYNNEI. Some clones are missing from TCRdb's copy, which holds only in-frame ones; the method was immunoSEQ multiplex PCR. The repertoire holds about 290,000 clones, with around 92% as singletons. The chain recombines TRBV2 with TRBJ1-3; D call uncertain. The source is a woman between 25 and 40 years old with COVID-19, enrolled during active disease. Sequenced sample: peripheral blood. In DNA form, the CDR3 reads TGTGCCAGCAGTGTCCGCTCTGGAAACACCATATATTTT. Protein sequence: CASSVRSGNTIYF.